Below, one T cell receptor (beta chain) is given with its context. The CDR3 consists of 13 residues. Unmatched junction bases numbered 4, after V lost 1 base and J lost 14 bases. Germline V lookup: CDR1 LNHDA, CDR2 SQIVND (reference sequence). Cohort placement rested on clinical history that participants reported themselves. This sample was included in a study of blood T cell repertoires in COVID-19. Across the whole study: Samples representing acute and convalescent COVID-19 were sourced from the United States, Italy and Spain. PBMCs, B-cell-depleted T cells, or T cells provided the cDNA or gDNA that made up the material.

Original handling: Reference gene primer amplification gave estimated nucleated cell counts. Clones were read by immunoSEQ multiplex PCR, and TCRdb kept only the in-frame ones, dropping some. The DNA was the basis for D and trimming; V, J and clone size are from that table. Of more than 150,000 clones detected, approximately 90% appear once; the ten largest clones hold 2% to 2.5%. V usage is TRBV19 and J usage is TRBJ2-1; 11 nucleotides align to TRBD1. The receptor was isolated from a woman in her twenties or thirties who had recovered from COVID-19. Material: PBMCs or T cells enriched from blood (not recorded which). The CDR3 DNA sequence: TGTGCCAGTAGTATAGGGACAGGGGGCGATGAGTTCTTC. Protein: CASSIGTGGDEFF.